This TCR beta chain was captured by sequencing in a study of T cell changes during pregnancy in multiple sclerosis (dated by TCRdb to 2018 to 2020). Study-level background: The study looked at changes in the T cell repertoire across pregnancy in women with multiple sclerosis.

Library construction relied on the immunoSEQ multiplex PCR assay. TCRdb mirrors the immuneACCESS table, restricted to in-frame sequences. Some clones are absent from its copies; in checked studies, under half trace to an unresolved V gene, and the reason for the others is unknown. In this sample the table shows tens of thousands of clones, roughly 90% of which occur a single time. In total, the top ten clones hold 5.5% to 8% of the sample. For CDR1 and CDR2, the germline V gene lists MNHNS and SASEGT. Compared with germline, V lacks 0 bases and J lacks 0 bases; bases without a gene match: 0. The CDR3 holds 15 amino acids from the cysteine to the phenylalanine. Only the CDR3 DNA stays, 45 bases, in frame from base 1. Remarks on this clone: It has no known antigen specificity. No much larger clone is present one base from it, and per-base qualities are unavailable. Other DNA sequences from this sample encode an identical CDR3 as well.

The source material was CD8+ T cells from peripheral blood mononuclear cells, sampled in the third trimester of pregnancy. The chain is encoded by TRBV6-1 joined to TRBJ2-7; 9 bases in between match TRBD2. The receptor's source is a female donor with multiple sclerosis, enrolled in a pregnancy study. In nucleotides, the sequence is TGTGCCAGCAGTGAAGCTAGCGGGGGCTCCTACGAGCAGTACTTC. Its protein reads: CASSEASGGSYEQYF.